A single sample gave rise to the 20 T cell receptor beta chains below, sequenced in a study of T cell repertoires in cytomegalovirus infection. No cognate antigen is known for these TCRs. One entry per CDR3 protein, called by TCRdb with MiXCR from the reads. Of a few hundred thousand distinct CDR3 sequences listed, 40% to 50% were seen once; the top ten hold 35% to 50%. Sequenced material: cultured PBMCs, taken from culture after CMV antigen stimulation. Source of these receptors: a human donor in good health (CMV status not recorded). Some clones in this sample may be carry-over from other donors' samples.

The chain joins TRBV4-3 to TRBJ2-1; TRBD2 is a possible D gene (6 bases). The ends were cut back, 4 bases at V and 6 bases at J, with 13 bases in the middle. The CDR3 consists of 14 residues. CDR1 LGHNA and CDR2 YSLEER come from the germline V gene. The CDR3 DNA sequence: TGCGCCAGCAGCCTTGGGGGGTCGCCCAATGAGCAGTTCTTC. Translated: CASSLGGSPNEQFF.

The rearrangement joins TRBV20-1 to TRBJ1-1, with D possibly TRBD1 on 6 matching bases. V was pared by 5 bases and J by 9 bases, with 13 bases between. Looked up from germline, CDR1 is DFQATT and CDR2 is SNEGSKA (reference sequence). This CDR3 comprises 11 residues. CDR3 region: CSAGGRGQAFF. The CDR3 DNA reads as TGCAGTGCTGGGGGGCGGGGCCAAGCTTTCTTT.

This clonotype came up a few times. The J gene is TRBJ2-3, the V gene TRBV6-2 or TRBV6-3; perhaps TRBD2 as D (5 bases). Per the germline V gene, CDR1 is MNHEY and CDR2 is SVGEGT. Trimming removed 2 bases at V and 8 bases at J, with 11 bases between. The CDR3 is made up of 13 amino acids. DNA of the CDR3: TGTGCCAGCAGTTACCTTAGCCGGGGTACGCAGTATTTT. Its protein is CASSYLSRGTQYF.

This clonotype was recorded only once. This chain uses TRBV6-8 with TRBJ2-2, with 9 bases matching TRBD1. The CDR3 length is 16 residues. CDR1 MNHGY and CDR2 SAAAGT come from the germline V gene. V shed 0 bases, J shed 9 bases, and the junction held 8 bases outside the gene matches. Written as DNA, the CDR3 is TGTGCCAGCAGTTACTCTAGGACAGGGGCCTCCCGGGAGCTGTTTTTT. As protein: CASSYSRTGASRELFF.

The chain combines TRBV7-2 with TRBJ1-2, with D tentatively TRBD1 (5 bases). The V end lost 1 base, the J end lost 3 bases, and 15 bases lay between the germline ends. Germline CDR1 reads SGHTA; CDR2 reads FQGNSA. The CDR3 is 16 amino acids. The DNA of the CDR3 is TGTGCCAGCAGCTTAGGGCCTGCGGGGGGGGACTATGGCTACACCTTC. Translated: CASSLGPAGGDYGYTF.

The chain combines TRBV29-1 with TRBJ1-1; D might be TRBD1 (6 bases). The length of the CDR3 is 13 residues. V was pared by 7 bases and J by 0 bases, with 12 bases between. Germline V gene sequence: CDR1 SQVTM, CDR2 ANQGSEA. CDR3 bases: TGCAGCGCCCAAGGGACAATGAACACTGAAGCTTTCTTT. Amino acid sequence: CSAQGTMNTEAFF.

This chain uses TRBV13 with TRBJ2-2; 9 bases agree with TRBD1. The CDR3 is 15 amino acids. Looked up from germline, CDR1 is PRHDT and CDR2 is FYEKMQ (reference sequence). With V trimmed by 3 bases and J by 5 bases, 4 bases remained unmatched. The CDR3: CASSFDRGGTGELFF. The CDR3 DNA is TGTGCCAGCAGCTTCGACAGGGGGGGAACCGGGGAGCTGTTTTTT.

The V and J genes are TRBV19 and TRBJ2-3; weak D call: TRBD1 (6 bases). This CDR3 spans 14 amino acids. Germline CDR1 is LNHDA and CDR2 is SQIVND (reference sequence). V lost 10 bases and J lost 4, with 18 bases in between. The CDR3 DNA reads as TGTGCCACCAAGGAACAGGGTTCGGCAGATACGCAGTATTTT. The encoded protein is CATKEQGSADTQYF.

This CDR3 is CASILTSGGLPGEQFF. The CDR3 nucleotides are TGTGCCAGCATCCTAACTAGCGGGGGGTTACCGGGGGAGCAGTTCTTC. The chain employs TRBV2 and TRBJ2-1, with 12 bases that match TRBD2. This CDR3 contains 16 residues. Germline CDR1 is SNHLY and CDR2 is FYNNEI. The V and J ends lost 7 bases and 10 bases, in that order; junction bases with no gene match: 14.

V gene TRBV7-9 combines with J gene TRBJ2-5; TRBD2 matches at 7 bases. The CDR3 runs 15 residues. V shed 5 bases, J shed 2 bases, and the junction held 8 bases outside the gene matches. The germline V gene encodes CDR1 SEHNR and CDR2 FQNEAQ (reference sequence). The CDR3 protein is CASSPVEGLQETQYF. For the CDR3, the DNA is TGTGCCAGCAGCCCGGTGGAGGGACTACAAGAGACCCAGTACTTC.

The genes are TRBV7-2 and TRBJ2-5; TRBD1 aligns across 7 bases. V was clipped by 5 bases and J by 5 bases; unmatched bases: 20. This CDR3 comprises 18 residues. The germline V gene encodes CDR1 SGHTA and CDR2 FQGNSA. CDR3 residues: CASSIRGLLQGTRETQYF. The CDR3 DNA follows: TGTGCCAGCAGCATTCGCGGGCTATTACAGGGGACCCGGGAGACCCAGTACTTC.

CDR3 sequence reads: CASSFLGLNNYGYTF. CDR3 bases: TGTGCCAGCAGCTTCCTGGGACTGAACAACTATGGCTACACCTTC. The chain recombines TRBV5-6 with TRBJ1-2; tentatively, D is TRBD1 (5 bases). Germline assignment: CDR1 SGHDT and CDR2 YYEEEE. V dropped 2 bases and J dropped 2 bases, with 13 bases sitting between them. CDR3 length: 15 residues. Full variable domain (outside the CDR3, taken from reference TRBV5-6 and TRBJ1-2): DAGVTQSPTHLIKTRGQQVTLRCSPKSGHDTVSWYQQALGQGPQFIFQYYEEEERQRGNFPDRFSGHQFPNYSSELNVNALLLGDSALYLCASSFLGLNNYGYTFGSGTRLTVV.

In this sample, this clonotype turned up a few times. CDR3 sequence reads: CASRRTDLISYNEQFF. The CDR3 bases are TGTGCCAGTAGGCGGACAGACCTTATCTCCTACAATGAGCAGTTCTTC. The chain recombines TRBV19 with TRBJ2-1; possible D gene TRBD1, 6 bases. The CDR3 extends over 16 amino acids. Germline V lookup: CDR1 LNHDA, CDR2 SQIVND (reference sequence). Trimming removed 6 bases from V and 0 bases from J, with 15 bases in between.

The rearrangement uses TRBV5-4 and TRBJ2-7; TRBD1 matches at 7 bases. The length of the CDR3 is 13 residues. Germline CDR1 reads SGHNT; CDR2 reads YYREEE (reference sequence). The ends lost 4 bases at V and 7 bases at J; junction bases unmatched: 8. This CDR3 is CASSRGQVLEQYF. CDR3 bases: TGTGCCAGCAGCCGCGGACAGGTTTTAGAGCAGTACTTC.

CDR3 DNA sequence: TGTGCCAGCAGTGCCAGACTCATGGTGGGGAATGAGCAGTTCTTC. Its protein is CASSARLMVGNEQFF. J is TRBJ2-1 and V is TRBV6-1, with unresolved D. The CDR3 contains 15 residues. Germline V CDR1 and CDR2: MNHNS, SASEGT. The V end lost 4 bases, the J end lost 7 bases, and 17 bases lay between the germline ends.

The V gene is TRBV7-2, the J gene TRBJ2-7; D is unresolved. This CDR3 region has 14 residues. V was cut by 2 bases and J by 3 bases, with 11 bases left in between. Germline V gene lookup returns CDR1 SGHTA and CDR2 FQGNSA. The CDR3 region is CASSLLADLYEQYF. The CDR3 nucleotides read TGTGCCAGCAGCTTATTGGCAGACCTCTACGAGCAGTACTTC.

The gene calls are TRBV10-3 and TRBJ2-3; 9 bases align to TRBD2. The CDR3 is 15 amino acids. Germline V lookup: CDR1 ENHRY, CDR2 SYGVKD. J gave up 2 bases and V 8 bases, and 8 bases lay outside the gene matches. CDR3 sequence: CAIGSGGELTDTQYF. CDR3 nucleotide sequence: TGTGCCATCGGTAGCGGGGGCGAACTCACAGATACGCAGTATTTT.

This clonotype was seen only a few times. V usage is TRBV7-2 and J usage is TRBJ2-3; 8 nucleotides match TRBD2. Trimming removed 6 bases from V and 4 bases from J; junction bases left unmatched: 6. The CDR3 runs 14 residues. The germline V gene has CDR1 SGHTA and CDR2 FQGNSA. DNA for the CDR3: TGTGCCAGCAGATCAGCGGGAGCCCCAGATACGCAGTATTTT. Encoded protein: CASRSAGAPDTQYF.

The DNA of the CDR3 is TGCGCCAGCAGCCAAGCACGGTGGGGGGGCCGGGATAAGGGCTACAATGAGCAGTTCTTC. Residues: CASSQARWGGRDKGYNEQFF. This rearrangement joins TRBV4-3 to TRBJ2-1; possibly TRBD2 for D (7 bases). Germline CDR1 LGHNA, CDR2 YSLEER. V dropped 1 base and J dropped 3 bases, with 25 bases sitting between them. This CDR3 is 20 amino acids long.

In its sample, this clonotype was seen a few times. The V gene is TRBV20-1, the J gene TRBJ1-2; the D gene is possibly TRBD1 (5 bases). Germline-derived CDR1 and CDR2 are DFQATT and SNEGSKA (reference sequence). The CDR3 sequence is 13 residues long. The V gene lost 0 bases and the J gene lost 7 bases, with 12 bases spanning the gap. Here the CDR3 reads CSARDLGVGGYTF. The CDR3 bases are TGCAGTGCTAGAGATTTGGGGGTTGGTGGCTACACCTTC.